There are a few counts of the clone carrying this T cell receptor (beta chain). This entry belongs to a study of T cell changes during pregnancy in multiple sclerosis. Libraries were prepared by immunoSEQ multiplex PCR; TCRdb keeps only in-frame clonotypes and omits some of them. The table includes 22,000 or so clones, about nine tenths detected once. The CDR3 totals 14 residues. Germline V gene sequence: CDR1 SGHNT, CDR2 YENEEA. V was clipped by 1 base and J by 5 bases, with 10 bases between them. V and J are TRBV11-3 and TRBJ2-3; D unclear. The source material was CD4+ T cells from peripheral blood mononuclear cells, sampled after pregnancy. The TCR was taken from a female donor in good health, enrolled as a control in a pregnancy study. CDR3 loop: CASSLGGIGDTQYF. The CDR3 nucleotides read TGTGCCAGCAGCTTAGGAGGCATTGGAGATACGCAGTATTTT.